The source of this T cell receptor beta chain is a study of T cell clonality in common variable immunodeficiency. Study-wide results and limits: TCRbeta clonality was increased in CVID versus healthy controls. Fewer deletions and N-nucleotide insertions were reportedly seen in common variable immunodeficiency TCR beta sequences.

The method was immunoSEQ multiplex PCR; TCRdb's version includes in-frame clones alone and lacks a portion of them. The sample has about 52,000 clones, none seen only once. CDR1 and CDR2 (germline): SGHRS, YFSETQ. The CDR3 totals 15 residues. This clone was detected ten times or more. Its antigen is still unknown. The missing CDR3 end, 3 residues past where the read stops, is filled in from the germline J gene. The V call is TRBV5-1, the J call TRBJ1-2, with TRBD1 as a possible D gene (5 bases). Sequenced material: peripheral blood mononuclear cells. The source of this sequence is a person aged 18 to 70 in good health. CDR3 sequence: CASSLSLESGGGYTF. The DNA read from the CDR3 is TGCGCCAGCAGCTTGTCCCTTGAATCGGGGGGGGGC.